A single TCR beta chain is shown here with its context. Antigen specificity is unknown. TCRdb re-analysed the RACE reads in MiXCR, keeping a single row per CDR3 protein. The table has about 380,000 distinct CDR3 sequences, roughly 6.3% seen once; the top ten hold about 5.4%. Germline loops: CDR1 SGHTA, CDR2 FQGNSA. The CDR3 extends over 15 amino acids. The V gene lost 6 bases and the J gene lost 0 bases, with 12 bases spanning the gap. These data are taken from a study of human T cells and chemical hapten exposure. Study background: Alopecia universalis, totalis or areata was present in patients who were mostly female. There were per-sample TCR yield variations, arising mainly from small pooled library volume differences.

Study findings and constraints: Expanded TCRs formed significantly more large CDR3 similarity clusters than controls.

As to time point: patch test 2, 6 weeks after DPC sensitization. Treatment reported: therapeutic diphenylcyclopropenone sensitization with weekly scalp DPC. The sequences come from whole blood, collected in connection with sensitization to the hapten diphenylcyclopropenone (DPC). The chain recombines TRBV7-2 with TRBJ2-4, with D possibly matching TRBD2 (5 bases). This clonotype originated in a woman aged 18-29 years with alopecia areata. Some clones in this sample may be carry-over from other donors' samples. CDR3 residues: CASRKGDEAKNIQYF. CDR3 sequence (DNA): TGTGCCAGCAGAAAGGGAGATGAAGCCAAAAACATTCAGTACTTC.